This T cell receptor beta chain was recovered during a study of blood T cell repertoires in COVID-19. CDR3 length: 14 amino acids. V shed 0 bases and J 5 bases; nucleotides not matched to a gene: 3. From germline, CDR1 is SGHTA and CDR2 FQGNSA. Authors' processing steps: Reference gene primer amplification gave estimated nucleated cell counts. Some clones are missing from TCRdb's copy, which holds only in-frame ones; the method was immunoSEQ multiplex PCR. The V and J calls and clone size come from that table; D and trimming were worked out from the DNA. Among approximately 330,000 clones listed, roughly 86% were seen once.

This chain uses TRBV7-2 with TRBJ2-7, with 8 bases aligning to TRBD1. The specimen sequenced was peripheral blood. The sequence was obtained from a man between 25 and 39 years old with COVID-19, enrolled during active disease. The CDR3 sequence is CASSLAPTGDEQYF. CDR3 sequence (DNA): TGTGCCAGCAGCTTAGCGCCGACAGGGGACGAGCAGTACTTC.